The T cell receptor (beta chain) described here comes from a study of cytomegalovirus exposure and HLA in healthy donors listed by TCRdb under 2017. Background for the entire study: According to an earlier analysis of a few hundred of the donors, about 180 million T cells yielded approximately 120 million unique TCR beta sequences and approximately 300 Gb of sequence data. An early release that covered about 600 HLA-typed donors contained approximately 300 gigabases of sequencing data and 75 million to 100 million unique TCR sequences. Of the 350 to 450 genotyped donors, 80% to 90% were placed in the genetic ancestry cluster associated with self-reported Caucasian donors. The study was designed to test whether signatures of past pathogen exposure could be identified by cataloging public T cell receptors. Using immunosequencing, the study profiled T cell repertoires from fewer than 850 subjects and related those repertoires to cytomegalovirus serostatus. A separate validation cohort of 90 to 150 different subjects was used in addition to the roughly 670-subject first cohort. The study combined high-throughput TCR immunosequencing, statistical association of individual TCRs with disease status, and machine learning to predict cytomegalovirus infection status. A later analysis re-analyzed previously published TCR beta repertoires from 600 to 850 donors and added high-resolution HLA genotyping to study TCR occurrence patterns. Rather than drawing on any new phenotypic data, the later analysis identified candidate immune exposures from TCR beta sequences and the way those sequences occurred across donors. To decide whether each TCR beta V gene segment behaved as functional or pseudogenic, an earlier analysis of some 600 of the donors relied on high-throughput TCR beta sequencing. Donor age, sex, ethnicity and CMV serostatus were compiled together with the repertoire data. A later genetic analysis used genome-wide SNP genotypes for about 55% of the 666 donors, treating that subset as a discovery cohort. Every repertoire in the discovery cohort had been generated on one and the same sequencing platform. Class I and class II HLA loci were covered by the typing at four-digit resolution. Typing coverage differed by locus: A, B, C, DRB1 and DQB1 were typed in about 629-640 donors, DQA1 in 500 to 550, DPA1 in 600 to 610, and DPB1 in 400 to 480. Several DR-DQ haplotypes were treated as single units for association and clustering because of strong linkage in the cohort. On average, roughly 240,000 unique TCR beta nucleotide sequences were sequenced per donor among several hundred genotyped donors of the cohort, with about 19% of those sequences being non-productive.

CDR3 length: 15 amino acids, cysteine to phenylalanine. Of the read, only the CDR3 DNA is kept; its 45 bases are in frame from base 1. According to the germline V gene (reference sequence), CDR1 reads SEHNR and CDR2 reads FQNEAQ. Results and caveats for the whole study, not just this receptor: According to a later analysis, TCR association rates differed among HLA loci, with DRB1 alleles showing the most associated TCRs and HLA-C alleles showing the fewest. In a later genetic analysis, a missense DCLRE1C variant was associated with V-gene and J-gene trimming of TCR beta chains, and the association was replicated in an independent cohort. In vitro tests confirmed that three of the cytomegalovirus-associated TCR beta chains recognize cytomegalovirus antigens. While some public TCRs were present in many individuals, most TCR sequences turned up only very rarely across donors. CMV serostatus was the only immune exposure information available for the cohort. The study listed 170 or so TCR beta chains as associated with cytomegalovirus. Only TCR beta chains were sequenced in this cohort, and the absence of alpha or paired-chain data limited detectable features. Because HLA typing was unavailable for some donors at each locus, only the typed subset was used in association tests. Because counts were too low, seventeen rarely observed V segments, including chromosome 9 orphons, were excluded from the earlier analysis of around 640 of the donors. A cluster of highly shared sequence variants was judged likely to represent a technical artifact of the sequencing pipeline. The presence/absence analyses assumed that sequencing depth was roughly uniform across donors, and that assumption may not be true. In an earlier analysis of approximately 590 of the donors, most TCR beta V segments were observed in productive rearrangements about 90% or about 30% of the time, broadly matching IMGT annotations. A further reported finding was that TCR beta sequences accurately predicted the HLA-A and HLA-B alleles for most subjects in the first cohort. Linkage disequilibrium might explain the correlated functional status among segregating V segments, but an unknown experimental factor could not be excluded. The classifier was reported to diagnose cytomegalovirus status with high specificity and sensitivity in both the original cohort and the validation cohort. The authors suggested that the approach could potentially be generalized to other disease states and immunological phenotypes. The 87-base-pair reads could not distinguish some IMGT-functional V segments, including TRBV6-2 and TRBV6-3, so those segments were excluded. When HLA alleles, especially DR and DQ, strongly co-occurred, TCR associations were difficult to assign to individual alleles. In a later genetic analysis, fewer N-insertions in productive TCRs were reported among donors in an Asian-associated ancestry cluster than the roughly 640-donor mean. According to a later analysis, most CMV-associated TCR beta chains appeared to be HLA-restricted, and the HLA associations seemed to be driven largely by CMV exposure. A later analysis associated about 18,000 TCR beta sequences with specific HLA alleles at a false discovery rate of 0.05. According to a later analysis, parvovirus B19, influenza, CMV and Epstein-Barr virus appeared linked to several top co-occurrence clusters. Compared with equally common non-associated chains, HLA-associated TCR beta chains in a later analysis were more clonally expanded and had lower generation probabilities.

This clone occurred a few times. It lacks a known antigen. The junction departs from the called germline gene at one end, perhaps through a read error. The receptor library was made with the immunoSEQ multiplex PCR assay. A mixture of 60 forward primers for TCR Vbeta segments and 13 reverse primers for TCR Jbeta segments was used in the multiplex PCR. The CDR3 region of rearranged TCR beta genes was amplified from genomic DNA by a multiplex PCR assay. The Illumina HiSeq System was used to sequence the amplified TCR beta libraries as 87-base-pair reads. The paper's data handling went like this. Across the 500 to 850 repertoires, a later analysis counted tens of millions of unique TCR beta chains, roughly 11 million of which were shared by at least two donors. Raw reads were error-corrected and collapsed into unique sequences by a nearest-neighbor algorithm in which closely related sequences were merged to remove PCR and sequencing errors. V, D and J gene segments were assigned by aligning CDR3 sequences to IMGT reference sequences. For a sequence to be retained, a match of at least six nucleotides to both a V gene segment and a J gene segment was required. Rearrangements were classified as productive when the CDR3 lacked stop codons and remained in frame with V and J, and all other rearrangements were classified as non-productive. CDR3 was defined according to IMGT convention as the region running from the second conserved V-encoded cysteine to the conserved J-encoded phenylalanine. In an earlier analysis of more than 550 of the donors, sequences lacking an unambiguous match to a single V gene segment were excluded. In an earlier analysis of some 590 of the donors, V segments were called functional above 56.7% productive rearrangements and were called segregating when the between-donor standard deviation exceeded 5%. To diagnose cytomegalovirus status from the catalog of TCR beta chain sequences, a statistical classification framework was built. In a later analysis, TCR nucleotide sequences were compared against IMGT/GENE-DB human TR gene sequences so that V and J genes could be assigned. The TCRdist pipeline was used in a later analysis to assign CDR3 sequences and most-parsimonious VDJ recombination scenarios. In a later analysis, every TCR beta chain was defined by the combination of its CDR3 amino acid sequence and its V-gene family, and reads without a unique V-gene family were dropped. To address suspected cross-contamination and a sequencing artifact, a later analysis removed a few hundred highly shared, low-generation-probability nucleotide sequences. In a later analysis, a clonal expansion index was calculated for each public chain from normalized within-repertoire ranks of inferred template counts. In a later analysis, generation probabilities were computed using a VDJ recombination model fitted to out-of-frame rearrangements, and the results were checked against IGoR. In a later analysis, TCR-TCR, TCR-HLA and TCR-CMV co-occurrence was scored with hypergeometric tests, and a repertoire-size bias correction was applied to TCR pairs. False discovery rates were estimated in a later analysis by permuting HLA or CMV assignments 20 times. In a later analysis, co-occurring TCRs were grouped using DBSCAN, with TCRdist sequence similarity added in when clustering inside HLA-allele-positive subsets. Repertoires with fewer than 30,000 or more than 120,000 public chains were left out of co-occurrence clustering, as were about five repertoires with anomalous nucleotide sharing. What TCRdb holds here is the immuneACCESS table cut down to in-frame rearrangements. Part of the clones is not present; checked against another copy, under half of the missing clones reflect an unresolved V gene, and the others are unexplained. The V and J calls and clone size come from that table; D and trimming were worked out from the DNA. This sample holds 100,000 to 130,000 clones; approximately 76% were observed only once. Of the sample, roughly 2.1% falls within the top ten clones.

In total, roughly 710 healthy bone marrow donors made up the cohort. At the time of sampling, all cohort members were nominally healthy, though unrecorded immune exposures were likely present. The donor tested CMV seronegative and was one of the 352 seronegative cohort members. A peripheral blood sample was provided by each donor, and peripheral blood mononuclear cells were used for TCR beta sequencing. The Qiagen DNeasy Blood Extraction Kit was used to extract genomic DNA from the blood cell samples. Specimen: PBMCs. The chain joins TRBV7-9 to TRBJ2-7, and 7 junctional nucleotides match TRBD2. The sequence came from a man in his late teens or twenties in good health and CMV-seronegative. Here the CDR3 is given as CSSSLTLGGGREQYF. The sequenced DNA is TGTTCCAGCAGCTTAACCCTTGGGGGGGGTAGGGAGCAGTACTTC.